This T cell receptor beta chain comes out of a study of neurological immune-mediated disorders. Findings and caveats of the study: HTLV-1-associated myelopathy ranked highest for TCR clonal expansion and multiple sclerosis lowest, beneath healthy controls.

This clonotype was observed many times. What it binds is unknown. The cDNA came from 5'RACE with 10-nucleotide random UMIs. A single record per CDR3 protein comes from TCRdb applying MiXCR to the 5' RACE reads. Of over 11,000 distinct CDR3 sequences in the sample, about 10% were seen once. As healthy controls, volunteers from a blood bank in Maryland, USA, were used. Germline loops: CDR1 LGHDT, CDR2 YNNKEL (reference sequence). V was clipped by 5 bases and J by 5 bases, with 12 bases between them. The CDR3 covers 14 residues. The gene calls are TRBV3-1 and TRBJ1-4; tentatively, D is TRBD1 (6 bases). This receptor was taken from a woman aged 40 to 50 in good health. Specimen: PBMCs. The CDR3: CASSETGPNEKLFF. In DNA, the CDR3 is TGTGCCAGCAGCGAAACAGGGCCGAATGAAAAACTGTTTTTT.